These 13 T cell receptor beta chains were sequenced from one sample in a study of blood T cell repertoires in COVID-19. This table comes from immunoSEQ multiplex PCR, and its TCRdb copy is limited to in-frame clones, with some not included. The table lists 250,000 to 350,000 clones, around nine tenths of them singletons. Sequencing input: PBMCs or T cells enriched from blood (not recorded which). These receptors were taken from a woman in her sixties or seventies in a cohort exposed to, infected with or recovered from COVID-19 (not recorded which).

The chain joins TRBV6-5 to TRBJ1-2; D unclear. There are 16 residues in the CDR3. V lost 2 bases and J 5 bases, leaving 18 bases between the germline ends. Germline V gives CDR1 MNHEY, CDR2 SVGAGI. In nucleotides, the CDR3 is TGTGCCAGCAGTTACAGGCGGGCTACTAGGACGTATGGCTACACCTTC. This codes for CASSYRRATRTYGYTF.

The gene calls are TRBV18 and TRBJ1-3; TRBD1 aligns across 8 bases. The CDR3 sequence is 17 residues long. The ends lost 4 bases at V and 1 base at J; junction bases unmatched: 9. Germline V CDR1 and CDR2: KGHSH, LQKENI. In nucleotides, the CDR3 is TGTGCCAGCTCACGGGCTCCCAGGGGGCAGTCTGGAAACACCATATATTTT. It specifies CASSRAPRGQSGNTIYF. The full variable domain, its missing parts supplied by reference TRBV18 and TRBJ1-3, is NAGVMQNPRHLVRRRGQEARLRCSPMKGHSHVYWYRQLPEEGLKFMVYLQKENIIDESGMPKERFSAEFPKEGPSILRIQQVVRGDSAAYFCASSRAPRGQSGNTIYFGEGSWLTVV.

The chain combines TRBV7-3 with TRBJ1-1; D is unclear. The CDR3 consists of 15 residues. Germline V lookup: CDR1 SGHTA, CDR2 FQGTGA. The ends were cut back, 1 base at V and 1 base at J, with 10 bases in the middle. In nucleotides, the CDR3 is TGTGCCAGCAGCTTAAGGGCAGCTGAGAACACTGAAGCTTTCTTT. It encodes CASSLRAAENTEAFF.

This sequence joins TRBV7-2 and TRBJ2-3; D remains ambiguous. The CDR3 spans 12 residues. The V end lost 5 bases, the J end lost 2 bases, and 5 bases lay between the germline ends. Per the germline V gene, CDR1 is SGHTA and CDR2 is FQGNSA. CDR3 bases: TGTGCCAGCAGCCTATTCACAGATACGCAGTATTTT. This sequence encodes CASSLFTDTQYF.

The chain couples TRBV2 to TRBJ2-7; tentative D call: TRBD2 (7 bases). Germline CDR1 reads SNHLY; CDR2 reads FYNNEI. V was clipped by 6 bases and J by 6 bases, with 15 bases between them. The CDR3 has 13 amino acids. CDR3 in amino acids: CASRVRGAGEQYF. The CDR3 DNA sequence: TGTGCCAGCAGGGTCCGGGGGGCGGGCGAGCAGTACTTC.

The chain joins TRBV27 to TRBJ1-3; a possible D gene is TRBD1 (6 bases). Trimming cost V 4 bases and J 9 bases, with 16 bases left between them. The CDR3 is 14 residues long. CDR1 MNHEY and CDR2 SMNVEV come from the germline V gene (reference sequence). The CDR3 loop is CASSSGQTMGTIYF. The CDR3 DNA sequence: TGTGCCAGCAGTTCTGGACAGACTATGGGCACCATATATTTT.

Comments on this clone: The same CDR3 is also encoded by other DNA sequences in this sample. This sequence joins TRBV28 and TRBJ2-1; TRBD2 is a possible D gene (5 bases). The CDR3 is 14 amino acids. Between the trimmed V and J ends, which lost 1 base and 7 bases, there was a span of 11 bases. Germline CDR1 is MDHEN and CDR2 is SYDVKM. CDR3 loop: CASSLSGGSNEQFF. The CDR3 DNA is TGTGCCAGCAGTTTATCTGGCGGGTCTAATGAGCAGTTCTTC. The full variable domain, in which reference TRBV28 and TRBJ2-1 provide the parts outside the CDR3, is DVKVTQSSRYLVKRTGEKVFLECVQDMDHENMFWYRQDPGLGLRLIYFSYDVKMKEKGDIPEGYSVSREKKERFSLILESASTNQTSMYLCASSLSGGSNEQFFGPGTRLTVL.

The chain carries TRBV19 and TRBJ1-4; D may be TRBD1 (6 bases). The V and J ends lost 4 bases and 8 bases respectively, with 14 bases between them. There are 14 residues in the CDR3. Per germline, CDR1 LNHDA and CDR2 SQIVND (reference sequence). The CDR3 DNA sequence: TGTGCCAGTAGTACTAACAGGGTTGGGGAAAAACTGTTTTTT. Translating gives CASSTNRVGEKLFF.

J is TRBJ2-2 and V is TRBV4-1; D is perhaps TRBD1 (6 bases). With 4 bases removed from V and 1 base from J, the gap between germline ends came to 13 bases. Germline V gives CDR1 MGHRA, CDR2 YSYEKL. There are 16 residues in the CDR3. CDR3 sequence reads: CASSRRDTVNTGELFF. CDR3 DNA sequence: TGCGCCAGCAGCCGCCGGGACACCGTGAACACCGGGGAGCTGTTTTTT.

The sample holds one count of this clone. The chain combines TRBV7-2 with TRBJ2-1; D ambiguous. The CDR3 length is 14 residues. Germline V gene lookup returns CDR1 SGHTA and CDR2 FQGNSA. Trimming stripped 1 base from V and 7 bases from J, with 11 bases between. DNA for the CDR3: TGTGCCAGCAGCTTAGGTGGGCCTGGAAATGAGCAGTTCTTC. Translation: CASSLGGPGNEQFF.

The V gene is TRBV6-5, the J gene TRBJ1-2; 12 bases align to TRBD1. CDR3 length: 15 residues. J was trimmed by 4 bases and V by 6 bases; bases with no gene match: 6. The V gene's germline CDR1 is MNHEY and CDR2 SVGAGI. This CDR3 is CASRPGQGAGYGYTF. The CDR3 nucleotides are TGTGCCAGCAGACCGGGACAGGGGGCTGGCTATGGCTACACCTTC.

The rearrangement links TRBV5-5 to TRBJ1-3; D is uncertain. The CDR3 contains 16 residues. V lost 0 bases, J lost 4 bases, and 14 bases lay in between. Germline-derived CDR1 and CDR2 are SGHKS and YYEKEE (reference sequence). CDR3 sequence (DNA): TGTGCCAGCAGCTTGGATACCGGACTTCGGGGAAACACCATATATTTT. Translation: CASSLDTGLRGNTIYF.

This clone turned up a few times. This chain joins TRBV2 and TRBJ2-3; D unclear. This CDR3 spans 12 amino acids. V dropped 7 bases and J dropped 7 bases, with 12 bases sitting between them. Germline V gene lookup returns CDR1 SNHLY and CDR2 FYNNEI. As DNA, the CDR3 is TGTGCCAGCAACAACCCCCAGAATACGCAGTATTTT. This encodes CASNNPQNTQYF. Full variable domain (rest looked up from reference TRBV2 and TRBJ2-3): EPEVTQTPSHQVTQMGQEVILRCVPISNHLYFYWYRQILGQKVEFLVSFYNNEISEKSEIFDDQFSVERPDGSNFTLKIRSTKLEDSAMYFCASNNPQNTQYFGPGTRLTVL.